This TCR beta chain comes out of a study of CD8+ T cells in alopecia areata (dated by TCRdb to between 2017 and 2018). A note on the overall study: Skin from C3H/HeJ donors with spontaneous alopecia (about 6-12 months old) was grafted onto female C3H/HeJ recipients aged about 6-10 weeks. In both human patients and the C3H/HeJ mouse model, the study applied high-throughput TCRbeta sequencing to look at T cell clonal expansion in alopecia areata. On the human side, TCRbeta sequencing was run on scalp tissue and on sorted CD4+ and CD8+ peripheral blood T cells from healthy controls and from alopecia areata patients with either patchy or totalis/universalis disease. Clonality in the scalp was compared among normal scalp (n=4), patchy alopecia areata scalp (n=8), and alopecia totalis/universalis scalp (n=8). RNA was obtained with the PAXgene miRNA kit for fixed scalp, the miRNeasy kit for PBMCs, and the RNeasy kit for mouse skin. TCRbeta CDR3 regions were amplified by immunoSEQ multiplex PCR with 35 Vbeta forward and 13 Jbeta reverse primers.

Pooled mouse cutaneous lymph node cells were stained for CD4, CD8alpha, NKG2D, NKG2ACE and other markers and were then sorted on a BD Influx. The paper as a whole reports these results and caveats: TCR sequences shared between patients were less clear than in mice, possibly partly because of HLA diversity in the patient population. Resident alphabeta T cells in normal human skin are also sequenced, complicating scalp TCR repertoire analysis, unlike mouse skin dominated by gammadelta T cells. Compared with normal scalp, lesional scalp had higher clonality and more expanded CD8+ clones, particularly in alopecia totalis/universalis, a pattern that suggests antigenic drive.

Library preparation was by the immunoSEQ multiplex PCR assay. For TCR sequencing, RNA was extracted from every sample and reverse transcribed into cDNA to serve as template. SuperScript III was used for first-strand cDNA synthesis, primed with a 2:1 mix of oligo-dT and random hexamers. Amplification bias was assessed with a synthetic immune receptor repertoire, and residual bias was removed computationally. Libraries were sequenced on Illumina HiSeq using 60 bp reads that covered the CDR3 and were read from J toward V. The published analysis was carried out like this. Raw reads were preprocessed for error removal, and CDR3 was defined according to IMGT conventions as running from the conserved cysteine to phenylalanine. Clonality was computed by normalizing Shannon entropy by log2 of the number of productive unique TCRs and subtracting the result from 1. Scalp TCRbeta sequences were cross-referenced with sorted blood CD4 and CD8 repertoires so that the CD4 or CD8 identity of scalp clones could be inferred. TCRdb carries this immuneACCESS record with in-frame sequences only. Its versions omit some clonotypes, under half of them owing to an unresolved V gene in the studies checked, with the rest unexplained. That table supplies the V and J calls and clone size; D and trimming were determined from the DNA. Across this sample, approximately 300,000 clones were tabulated and none appeared just once. The ten top clones hold more than 0.95% of the sample.

There are a few counts of this clone. Which antigen it targets is not known. This receptor is murine, so its gene names and germline sequences reflect the mouse genome. Material: CD4+ T cells sorted from a lymph node. The TCR was taken from a C3H/HeJ mouse with alopecia areata. This strain has the MHC haplotype H2-k.

CDR3 bases read: TGTGCCTGGAGTCTAGAGGGGGGGCGCTCCGGG. Translated, this gives CAWSLEGGRSG. The CDR3, in full, reads CAWSLEGGRSGQLYF. The V gene is TRBV31 and the J gene is TRBJ2-2; 8 central nucleotides agree with TRBD2. With the read ending 4 residues before the CDR3 end, the germline J gene is used to fill in that end. Germline trimming amounts to 0 bases on V and 6 bases on J, with 6 as the count of junction bases outside the gene matches. Including cysteine and phenylalanine, the CDR3 has 15 amino acids. The DNA shown is the part of the CDR3 that was read: 33 bases, in frame from base 1. For CDR1 and CDR2, the germline V gene lists GKSSPN and SITVG. Supplemented by the reference TRBV31 and TRBJ2-2 proteins around the CDR3, the complete variable domain is AQTIHQWPVAEIKAVGSPLSLGCTIKGKSSPNLYWYWQATGGTLQQLFYSITVGQVESVVQLNLSASRPKDDQFILSTEKLLLSHSGFYLCAWSLEGGRSGQLYFGEGSKLTVL.